A selection of T cell receptor beta chains follows, all from one sample in a study of blood T cell repertoires in COVID-19. Sequencing used immunoSEQ multiplex PCR; TCRdb keeps in-frame clones, though not all of them. This sample has under 200,000 clones, with 84% found just once. The sample taken for sequencing was peripheral blood. Receptor source: a young man with active or convalescent COVID-19. Each CDR3 is given with its conserved first and last residue. The order of the fields is D gene, clone size, J gene, V gene, CDR3 protein, CDR3 DNA. The D gene is left open where the match is weak. Expanded clones are given a class, and other clones once, few, many or no size at all.

>NA|NA|TRBJ1-3|TRBV11-2
CASSLEALSSGNTIYF
TGTGCCAGCAGCTTGGAGGCCCTAAGCTCTGGAAACACCATATATTTT
>TRBD2|NA|TRBJ2-5|TRBV7-3
CASSLTTSGSRETQYF
TGTGCCAGCAGCTTAACGACTAGCGGGAGTCGAGAGACCCAGTACTTC
>TRBD2|NA|TRBJ2-1|TRBV7-9
CASSSPVEAGAANEQFF
TGTGCCAGCAGCTCCCCCGTGGAAGCGGGGGCTGCCAATGAGCAGTTCTTC
>NA|NA|TRBJ1-1|TRBV1
CTSSPLSSEAFF
TGCACCAGCAGCCCTTTGTCGAGCGAAGCTTTCTTT
>TRBD1|NA|TRBJ1-1|TRBV19
CASSTRTGEVEAFF
TGTGCCAGTAGTACCCGGACAGGGGAGGTTGAAGCTTTCTTT
>NA|NA|TRBJ1-3|TRBV4-1
CASSQAAFSYSGNTIYF
TGCGCCAGCAGCCAGGCAGCGTTTTCTTACTCTGGAAACACCATATATTTT
>NA|once|TRBJ1-1|TRBV4-1
CASSQGLLYGNTEAFF
TGCGCCAGCAGCCAGGGACTACTATATGGGAACACTGAAGCTTTCTTT
>TRBD1|NA|TRBJ2-7|TRBV19
CASSIDTGGSEQYF
TGTGCCAGTAGTATAGATACAGGGGGCAGCGAGCAGTACTTC
>TRBD1|NA|TRBJ1-1|TRBV11-3
CASSSSHRGRTEAFF
TGTGCCAGCAGCTCCAGCCACAGGGGGCGTACTGAAGCTTTCTTT
>TRBD2|NA|TRBJ2-7|TRBV5-1
CASSLESSGALNF
TGCGCCAGCAGCTTGGAGTCTAGCGGGGCCTTAAACTTC
>NA|NA|TRBJ2-1|TRBV3-1/TRBV3-2
CASSQDPLLNEQFF
TGTGCCAGCAGCCAAGATCCCCTACTCAATGAGCAGTTCTTC
>NA|NA|TRBJ1-4|TRBV4-2
CASSQPGGDYEKLFF
TGTGCCAGCAGCCAACCCGGCGGGGACTATGAAAAACTGTTTTTT
>NA|NA|TRBJ2-3|TRBV4-2
CASSQEWGQGVTDTQYF
TGTGCCAGCAGCCAAGAATGGGGGCAGGGAGTCACAGATACGCAGTATTTT
>TRBD1|NA|TRBJ2-1|TRBV3-1/TRBV3-2
CASSHLQGSISYNEQFF
TGTGCCAGCAGCCACTTACAGGGGAGTATCTCCTACAATGAGCAGTTCTTC
>NA|NA|TRBJ1-2|TRBV4-2
CASSQEAYGYTF
TGTGCCAGCAGCCAAGAGGCCTATGGCTACACCTTC
>TRBD2|NA|TRBJ2-1|TRBV9
CASSSRTSGDYYNEQFF
TGTGCCAGCAGCTCCCGGACTAGCGGAGACTATTACAATGAGCAGTTCTTC
>NA|NA|TRBJ2-7|TRBV5-6
CASSLDFYEQYF
TGTGCCAGCAGCTTGGACTTCTACGAGCAGTACTTC
>NA|NA|TRBJ1-5|TRBV19
CASGAYSNQPQHF
TGTGCCAGTGGGGCCTATAGCAATCAGCCCCAGCATTTT
>NA|NA|TRBJ2-2|TRBV4-1
CASSQGGPGGELFF
TGCGCCAGCAGCCAAGGAGGGCCGGGCGGGGAGCTGTTTTTT
>NA|NA|TRBJ2-7|TRBV4-3
CASSQVRGEGAYEQYF
TGCGCCAGCAGCCAAGTACGGGGTGAGGGGGCCTACGAGCAGTACTTC
>TRBD1|NA|TRBJ1-1|TRBV10-3
CAIKGGTGTEAFF
TGTGCCATCAAAGGGGGCACGGGGACTGAAGCTTTCTTT
>TRBD1|NA|TRBJ2-7|TRBV5-1
CASSRLESGGQGKYEQYF
TGCGCCAGCAGCCGCTTGGAATCCGGGGGACAGGGCAAGTACGAGCAGTACTTC
>NA|NA|TRBJ2-7|TRBV6-2/TRBV6-3
CASSLTPTGSYEQYF
TGTGCCAGCAGTTTAACCCCGACAGGCTCCTACGAGCAGTACTTC
>TRBD2|NA|TRBJ2-2|TRBV25-1
CASSLELAANTGELFF
TGTGCCAGCAGTCTAGAGCTAGCGGCAAACACCGGGGAGCTGTTTTTT
>TRBD1|NA|TRBJ2-1|TRBV28
CASTDRGSGDGYNEQFF
TGTGCCAGCACCGACAGGGGGTCAGGGGACGGCTACAATGAGCAGTTCTTC
>TRBD1|NA|TRBJ1-2|TRBV10-3
CAISVQTGRGYGYTF
TGTGCCATCAGTGTTCAGACAGGGCGAGGCTATGGCTACACCTTC
>NA|NA|TRBJ1-1|TRBV27
CASSLSAGEAEAFF
TGTGCCAGCAGTTTATCGGCCGGGGAGGCCGAAGCTTTCTTT
>NA|NA|TRBJ1-1|TRBV6-2/TRBV6-3
CASSYSILDSQNTEAFF
TGTGCCAGCAGTTACTCGATATTGGACAGCCAGAACACTGAAGCTTTCTTT
>NA|NA|TRBJ2-3|TRBV6-1
CASSEYRGTTTDTQYF
TGTGCCAGCAGTGAATACCGGGGGACGACCACAGATACGCAGTATTTT
>TRBD2|NA|TRBJ2-7|TRBV18
CASSPVGLANYEQYF
TGTGCCAGCTCACCCGTGGGACTAGCGAATTACGAGCAGTACTTC
>NA|NA|TRBJ1-2|TRBV4-1
CASSQEAEFLRGYTF
TGCGCCAGCAGCCAAGAGGCCGAGTTTTTGAGGGGCTACACCTTC
>TRBD1|once|TRBJ1-1|TRBV11-1
CASSFSPGTGITEAFF
TGTGCCAGCAGCTTTTCTCCCGGGACAGGGATTACTGAAGCTTTCTTT
>NA|NA|TRBJ1-1|TRBV10-2
CASSPWEGMNTEAFF
TGCGCCAGCAGTCCTTGGGAGGGGATGAACACTGAAGCTTTCTTT
>NA|NA|TRBJ2-2|TRBV9
CASSQMGSSSGELFF
TGTGCCAGCAGCCAAATGGGGAGTAGTTCCGGGGAGCTGTTTTTT
>NA|NA|TRBJ2-2|TRBV7-2
CASSLGHHGSGELFF
TGTGCCAGCAGCTTAGGTCACCACGGGTCCGGGGAGCTGTTTTTT
>TRBD1|NA|TRBJ2-7|TRBV2
CASSLDRGRYEQYF
TGTGCCAGCAGCCTCGACAGGGGGCGGTACGAGCAGTACTTC
>TRBD2|NA|TRBJ2-1|TRBV6-4
CASSVWGGTSNEQFF
TGTGCCAGCTCCGTTTGGGGGGGGACTTCGAATGAGCAGTTCTTC
>NA|NA|TRBJ2-3|TRBV11-2
CASSHGGRGITDTQYF
TGTGCCAGCAGCCATGGTGGGCGGGGCATCACAGATACGCAGTATTTT